The clone carrying this TCR beta chain has at least ten counts. Its cognate antigen is unknown. The data derive from a study of T-cell memory formation after mild COVID-19. TCRdb re-called the 5' RACE reads with MiXCR, one entry per CDR3 protein. The repertoire holds almost 250,000 distinct CDR3 sequences, with roughly 15% as singletons. Study observations and caveats: Researchers could not confirm that second-wave clones peaking on day 37 targeted SARS-CoV-2. Pre-infection memory held some responding clones, suggesting pre-existing cross-reactive T cells responded.

Germline V gene lookup returns CDR1 DFQATT and CDR2 SNEGSKA (reference sequence). Trimming removed 3 bases at V and 1 base at J, with 12 bases between. This CDR3 region has 14 residues. Material for sequencing was PBMCs or a T cell subset sorted from them (not recorded which). This clonotype was obtained from an adult woman who had mild COVID-19 (a few samples of this study predate the infection). Cell type and time point are not known. The rearrangement joins TRBV20-1 to TRBJ1-1; perhaps TRBD1 as D (5 bases). The CDR3 spells CSASAGRPNTEAFF. The CDR3 nucleotides are TGCAGTGCTAGTGCGGGGCGTCCGAACACTGAAGCTTTCTTT.